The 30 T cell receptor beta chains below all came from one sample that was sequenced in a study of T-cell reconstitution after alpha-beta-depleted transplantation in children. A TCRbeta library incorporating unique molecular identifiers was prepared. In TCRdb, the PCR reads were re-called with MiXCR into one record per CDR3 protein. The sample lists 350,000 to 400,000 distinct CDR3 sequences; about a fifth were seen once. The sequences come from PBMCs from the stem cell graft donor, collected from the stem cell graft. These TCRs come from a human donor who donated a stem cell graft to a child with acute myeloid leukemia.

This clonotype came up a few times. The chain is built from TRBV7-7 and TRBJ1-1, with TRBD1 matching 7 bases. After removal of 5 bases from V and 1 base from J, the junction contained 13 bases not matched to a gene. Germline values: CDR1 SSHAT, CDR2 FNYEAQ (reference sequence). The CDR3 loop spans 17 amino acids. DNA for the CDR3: TGTGCCAGCAGCCTACTTCCTCCCGGGACAGCGAACACTGAAGCTTTCTTT. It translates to CASSLLPPGTANTEAFF. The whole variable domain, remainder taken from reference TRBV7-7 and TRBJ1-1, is GAGVSQSPRYKVTKRGQDVTLRCDPISSHATLYWYQQALGQGPEFLTYFNYEAQPDKSGLPSDRFSAERPEGSISTLTIQRTEQRDSAMYRCASSLLPPGTANTEAFFGQGTRLTVV.

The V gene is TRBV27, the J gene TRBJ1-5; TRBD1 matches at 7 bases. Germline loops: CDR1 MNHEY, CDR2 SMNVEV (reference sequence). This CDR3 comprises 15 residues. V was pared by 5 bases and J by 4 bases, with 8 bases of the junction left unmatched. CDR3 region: CASSPNRGQNQPQHF. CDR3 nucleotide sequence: TGTGCCAGCAGTCCCAACAGGGGTCAAAATCAGCCCCAGCATTTT.

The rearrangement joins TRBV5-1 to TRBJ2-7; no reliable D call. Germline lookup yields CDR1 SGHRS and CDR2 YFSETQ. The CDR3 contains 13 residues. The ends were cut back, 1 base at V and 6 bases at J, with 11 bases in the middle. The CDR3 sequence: CASSLSQTSEQYF. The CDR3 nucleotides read TGCGCCAGCAGCTTGAGTCAGACCAGCGAGCAGTACTTC.

The CDR3: CASSLELAGDYEQYF. The CDR3 DNA sequence: TGCGCCAGCAGCTTGGAACTAGCGGGAGACTACGAGCAGTACTTC. The chain employs TRBV5-1 and TRBJ2-7, with 11 bases aligning to TRBD2. The V segment lost 0 bases and the J segment 3 bases; nucleotides outside the gene matches: 2. The CDR3 runs 15 residues. CDR1 is SGHRS and CDR2 is YFSETQ in the germline V gene.

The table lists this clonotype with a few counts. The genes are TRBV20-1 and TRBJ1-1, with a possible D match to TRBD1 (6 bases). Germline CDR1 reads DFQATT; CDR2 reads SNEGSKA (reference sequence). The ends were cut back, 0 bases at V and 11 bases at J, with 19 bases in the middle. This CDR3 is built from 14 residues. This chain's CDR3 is CSARDIRTEFRAFF. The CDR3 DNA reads TGCAGTGCTAGAGATATAAGGACAGAATTTCGGGCTTTCTTT.

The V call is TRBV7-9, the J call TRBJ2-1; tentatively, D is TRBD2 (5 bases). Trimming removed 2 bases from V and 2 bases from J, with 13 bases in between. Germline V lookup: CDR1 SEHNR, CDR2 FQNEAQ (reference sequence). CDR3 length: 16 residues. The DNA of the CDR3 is TGTGCCAGCAGCTTAATCAAGGCGGGTGCCTACAATGAGCAGTTCTTC. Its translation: CASSLIKAGAYNEQFF.

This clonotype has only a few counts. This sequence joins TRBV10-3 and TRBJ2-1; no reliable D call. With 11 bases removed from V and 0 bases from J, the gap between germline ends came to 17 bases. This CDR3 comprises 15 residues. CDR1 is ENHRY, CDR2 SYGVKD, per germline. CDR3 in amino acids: CASGAGRSSYNEQFF. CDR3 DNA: TGTGCCTCCGGAGCCGGCAGGAGCTCCTACAATGAGCAGTTCTTC.

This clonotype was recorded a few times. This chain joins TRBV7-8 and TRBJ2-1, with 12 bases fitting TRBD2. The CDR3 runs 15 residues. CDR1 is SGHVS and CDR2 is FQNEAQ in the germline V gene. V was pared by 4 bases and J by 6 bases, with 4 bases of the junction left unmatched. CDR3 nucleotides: TGTGCCAGCAGCTACAGACTAGCGGGAGCCAATGAGCAGTTCTTC. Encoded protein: CASSYRLAGANEQFF.

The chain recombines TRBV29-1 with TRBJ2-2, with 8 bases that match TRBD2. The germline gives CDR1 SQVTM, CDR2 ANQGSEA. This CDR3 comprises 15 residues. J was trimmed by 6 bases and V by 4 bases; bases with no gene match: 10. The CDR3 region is CSVVFEREFAGELFF. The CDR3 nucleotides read TGCAGCGTTGTCTTCGAGCGGGAGTTCGCCGGGGAGCTGTTTTTT.

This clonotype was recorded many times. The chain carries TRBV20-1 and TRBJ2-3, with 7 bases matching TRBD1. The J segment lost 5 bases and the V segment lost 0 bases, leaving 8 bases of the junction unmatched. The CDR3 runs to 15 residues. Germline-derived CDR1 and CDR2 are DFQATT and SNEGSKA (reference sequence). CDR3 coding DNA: TGCAGTGCTAGAGATCGACAGGGAATAGGAGATACGCAGTATTTT. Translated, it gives CSARDRQGIGDTQYF.

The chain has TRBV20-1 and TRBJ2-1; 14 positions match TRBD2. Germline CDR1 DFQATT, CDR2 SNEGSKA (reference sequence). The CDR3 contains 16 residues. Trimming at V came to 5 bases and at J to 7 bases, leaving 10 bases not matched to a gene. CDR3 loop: CSASGTSGSSGNEQFF. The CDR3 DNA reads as TGCAGTGCTTCCGGGACTAGCGGGAGCTCGGGGAATGAGCAGTTCTTC.

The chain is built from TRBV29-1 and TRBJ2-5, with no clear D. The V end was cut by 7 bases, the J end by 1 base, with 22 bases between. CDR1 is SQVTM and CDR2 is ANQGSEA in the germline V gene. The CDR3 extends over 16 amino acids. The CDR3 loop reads CSGSKGPQTFQETQYF. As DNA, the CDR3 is TGCAGCGGATCAAAAGGCCCTCAGACCTTCCAAGAGACCCAGTACTTC.

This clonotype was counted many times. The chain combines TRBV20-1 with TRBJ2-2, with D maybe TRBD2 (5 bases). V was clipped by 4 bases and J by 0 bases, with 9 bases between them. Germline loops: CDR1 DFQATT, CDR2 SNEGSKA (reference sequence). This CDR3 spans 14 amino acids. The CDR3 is CSATPGSNTGELFF. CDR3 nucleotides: TGCAGTGCTACTCCGGGATCGAACACCGGGGAGCTGTTTTTT.

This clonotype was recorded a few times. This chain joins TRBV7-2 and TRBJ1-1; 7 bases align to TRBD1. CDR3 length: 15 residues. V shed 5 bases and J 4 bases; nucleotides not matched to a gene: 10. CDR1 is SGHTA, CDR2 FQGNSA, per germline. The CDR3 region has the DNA TGTGCCAGCAGCCCAAAGACAGGGTCGGGCACTGAAGCTTTCTTT. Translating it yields CASSPKTGSGTEAFF.

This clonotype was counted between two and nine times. The CDR3 region is CASSYRDRGDQPQHF. The CDR3 bases are TGTGCCAGCAGTTACCGGGACAGGGGAGATCAGCCCCAGCATTTT. The rearrangement uses TRBV6-5 and TRBJ1-5; 10 nucleotides align to TRBD1. CDR1 is MNHEY and CDR2 is SVGAGI in the germline V gene. Unmatched junction bases numbered 3, after V lost 2 bases and J lost 5 bases. The CDR3 has 15 amino acids.

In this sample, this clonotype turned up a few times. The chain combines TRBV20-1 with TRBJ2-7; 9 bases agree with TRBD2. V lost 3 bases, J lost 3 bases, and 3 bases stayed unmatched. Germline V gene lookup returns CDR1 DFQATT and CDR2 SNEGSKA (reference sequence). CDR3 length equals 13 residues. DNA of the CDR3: TGCAGTGCTAGTAGCGGGAGACGCTACGAGCAGTACTTC. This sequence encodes CSASSGRRYEQYF.

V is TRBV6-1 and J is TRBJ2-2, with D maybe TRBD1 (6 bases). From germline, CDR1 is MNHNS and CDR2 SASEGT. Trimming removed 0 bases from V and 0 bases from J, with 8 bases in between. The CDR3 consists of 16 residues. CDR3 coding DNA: TGTGCCAGCAGTGAAGCTTGGACAGCGAACACCGGGGAGCTGTTTTTT. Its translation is CASSEAWTANTGELFF.

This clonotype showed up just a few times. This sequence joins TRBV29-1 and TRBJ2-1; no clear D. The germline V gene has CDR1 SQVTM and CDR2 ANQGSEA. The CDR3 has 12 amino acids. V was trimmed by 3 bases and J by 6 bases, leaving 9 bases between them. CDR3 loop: CSVDADSNEQFF. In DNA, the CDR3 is TGCAGCGTTGACGCCGACTCCAATGAGCAGTTCTTC.

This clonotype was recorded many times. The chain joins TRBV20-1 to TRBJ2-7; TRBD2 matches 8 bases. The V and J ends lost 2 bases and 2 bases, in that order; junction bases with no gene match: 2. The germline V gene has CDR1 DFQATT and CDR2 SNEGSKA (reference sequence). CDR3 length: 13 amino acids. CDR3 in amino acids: CSARSGGTYEQYF. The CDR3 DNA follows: TGCAGTGCTAGAAGCGGGGGAACCTACGAGCAGTACTTC.

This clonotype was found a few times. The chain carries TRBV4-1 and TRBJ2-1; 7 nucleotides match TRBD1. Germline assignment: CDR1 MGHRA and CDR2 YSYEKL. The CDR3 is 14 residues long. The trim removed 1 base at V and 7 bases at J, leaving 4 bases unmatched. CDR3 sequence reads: CASSQARGLNEQFF. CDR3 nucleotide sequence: TGCGCCAGCAGCCAAGCGAGGGGGCTGAATGAGCAGTTCTTC.

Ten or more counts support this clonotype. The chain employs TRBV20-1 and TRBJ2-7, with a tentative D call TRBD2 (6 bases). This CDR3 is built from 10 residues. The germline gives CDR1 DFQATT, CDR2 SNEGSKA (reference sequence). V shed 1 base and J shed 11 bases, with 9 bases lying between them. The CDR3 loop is CSARAGGEYF. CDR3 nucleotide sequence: TGCAGTGCTAGAGCCGGAGGGGAGTACTTC.

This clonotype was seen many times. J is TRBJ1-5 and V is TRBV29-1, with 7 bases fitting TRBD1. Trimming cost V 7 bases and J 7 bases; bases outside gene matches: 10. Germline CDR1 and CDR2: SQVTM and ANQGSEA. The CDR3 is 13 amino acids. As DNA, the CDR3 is TGCAGCGCTGGGGACAGTCCAGGGCAGCCCCAGCATTTT. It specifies CSAGDSPGQPQHF.

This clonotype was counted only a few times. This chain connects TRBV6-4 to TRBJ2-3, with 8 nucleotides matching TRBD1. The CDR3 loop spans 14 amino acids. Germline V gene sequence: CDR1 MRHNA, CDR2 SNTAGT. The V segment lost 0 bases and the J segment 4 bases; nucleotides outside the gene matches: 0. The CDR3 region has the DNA TGTGCCAGCAGTGACTCGACAGGGGCAGATACGCAGTATTTT. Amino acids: CASSDSTGADTQYF.

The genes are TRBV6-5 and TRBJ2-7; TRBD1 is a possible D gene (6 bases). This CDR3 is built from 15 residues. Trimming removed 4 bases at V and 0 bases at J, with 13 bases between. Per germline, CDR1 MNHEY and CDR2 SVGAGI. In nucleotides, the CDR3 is TGTGCCAGCAGTTCGACTCCGGACAGCTCCTACGAGCAGTACTTC. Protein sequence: CASSSTPDSSYEQYF.

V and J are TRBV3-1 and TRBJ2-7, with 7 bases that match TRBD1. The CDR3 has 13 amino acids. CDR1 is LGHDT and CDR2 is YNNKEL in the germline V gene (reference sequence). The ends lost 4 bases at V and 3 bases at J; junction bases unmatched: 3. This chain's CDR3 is CASSPQGRYEQYF. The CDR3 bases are TGTGCCAGCAGCCCACAGGGGCGCTACGAGCAGTACTTC.

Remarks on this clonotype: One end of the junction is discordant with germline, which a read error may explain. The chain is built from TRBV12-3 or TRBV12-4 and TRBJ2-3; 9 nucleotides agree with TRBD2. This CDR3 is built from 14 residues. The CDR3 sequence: CASRLAGDTDTQYF. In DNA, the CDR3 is TGTGCCAGCAGGTTAGCGGGAGACACAGATACGCAGTATTTT.

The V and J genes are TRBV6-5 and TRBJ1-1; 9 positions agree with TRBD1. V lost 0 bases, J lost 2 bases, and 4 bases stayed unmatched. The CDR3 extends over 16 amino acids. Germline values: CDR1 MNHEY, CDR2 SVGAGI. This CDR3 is CASSYSMGQGNTEAFF. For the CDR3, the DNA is TGTGCCAGCAGTTACTCGATGGGACAGGGTAACACTGAAGCTTTCTTT.

In DNA, the CDR3 is TGTGCCACCAGTGGGCGTCTAGCGGGATATAATGAGCAGTTCTTC. Translation gives CATSGRLAGYNEQFF. The chain combines TRBV24-1 with TRBJ2-1; 9 nucleotides match TRBD2. Trimming removed 5 bases from V and 7 bases from J; junction bases left unmatched: 8. CDR1 and CDR2 (germline): KGHDR, SFDVKD. The CDR3 runs to 15 residues.

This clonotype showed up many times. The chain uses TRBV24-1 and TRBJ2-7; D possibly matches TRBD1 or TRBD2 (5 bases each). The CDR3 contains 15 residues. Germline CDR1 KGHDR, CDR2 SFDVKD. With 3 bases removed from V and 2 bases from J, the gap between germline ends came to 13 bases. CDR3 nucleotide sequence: TGTGCCACCAGTGATAGCCGGGGCAGTACCTACGAGCAGTACTTC. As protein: CATSDSRGSTYEQYF.

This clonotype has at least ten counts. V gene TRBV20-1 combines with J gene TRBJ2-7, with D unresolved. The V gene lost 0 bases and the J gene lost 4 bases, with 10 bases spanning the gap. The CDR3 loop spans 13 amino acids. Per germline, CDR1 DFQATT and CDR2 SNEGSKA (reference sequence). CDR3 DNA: TGCAGTGCTAGAGATCCCTGGGGTTACGAGCAGTACTTC. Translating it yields CSARDPWGYEQYF.